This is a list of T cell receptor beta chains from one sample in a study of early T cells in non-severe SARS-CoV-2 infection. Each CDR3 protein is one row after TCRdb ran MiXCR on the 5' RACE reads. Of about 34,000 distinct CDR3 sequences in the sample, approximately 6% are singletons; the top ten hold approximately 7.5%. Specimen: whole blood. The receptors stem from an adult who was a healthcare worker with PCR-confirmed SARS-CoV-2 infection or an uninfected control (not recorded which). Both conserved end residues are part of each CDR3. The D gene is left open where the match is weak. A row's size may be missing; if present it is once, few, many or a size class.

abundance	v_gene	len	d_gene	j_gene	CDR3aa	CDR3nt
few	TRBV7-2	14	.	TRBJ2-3	CASSAQLSTDTQYF	TGTGCCAGCAGCGCGCAGCTATCCACAGATACGCAGTATTTT
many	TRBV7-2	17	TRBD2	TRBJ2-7	CASSLVAAGGQSYEQYF	TGTGCCAGCAGCTTAGTCGCGGCGGGGGGCCAATCCTACGAGCAGTACTTC
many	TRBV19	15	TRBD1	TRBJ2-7	CASSKDRGRFYEQYF	TGTGCCAGTAGTAAGGACAGGGGAAGGTTCTACGAGCAGTACTTC
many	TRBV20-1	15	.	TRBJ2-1	CSARDYFRPANEQFF	TGCAGTGCCCGCGATTACTTCAGGCCAGCCAATGAGCAGTTCTTC
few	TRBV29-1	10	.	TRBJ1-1	CSVEGPEAFF	TGCAGCGTTGAGGGTCCTGAAGCTTTCTTT
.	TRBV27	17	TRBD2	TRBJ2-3	CASSLISGGRFTDTQYF	TGTGCCAGCAGTTTAATCTCGGGGGGGAGGTTCACAGATACGCAGTATTTT
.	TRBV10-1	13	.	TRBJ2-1	CASSESLGVEQFF	TGCGCCAGCAGTGAGTCGTTAGGGGTTGAGCAGTTCTTC
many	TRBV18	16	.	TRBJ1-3	CASSPPGTFSGNTIYF	TGTGCCAGCTCACCTCCCGGGACTTTCTCTGGAAACACCATATATTTT
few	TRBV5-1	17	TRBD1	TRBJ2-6	CALEPGTGRPGANVLTF	TGCGCCCTCGAGCCGGGGACAGGGAGACCTGGGGCCAACGTCCTGACTTTC
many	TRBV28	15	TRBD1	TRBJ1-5	CASSFGGQGDQPQHF	TGTGCCAGCAGTTTTGGCGGACAGGGTGATCAGCCCCAGCATTTT
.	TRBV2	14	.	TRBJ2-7	CASTDRGPDYEQYF	TGTGCCAGCACCGACCGGGGGCCCGACTACGAGCAGTACTTC
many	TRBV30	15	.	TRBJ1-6	CAWIGLQGLNSPLHF	TGTGCCTGGATCGGGTTGCAGGGACTAAATTCACCCCTCCACTTT
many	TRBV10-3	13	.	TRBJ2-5	CAIGAAPQETQYF	TGTGCCATCGGGGCAGCCCCCCAAGAGACCCAGTACTTC
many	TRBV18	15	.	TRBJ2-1	CASSPRDTYYNEQFF	TGTGCCAGCTCACCACGGGACACCTACTACAATGAGCAGTTCTTC
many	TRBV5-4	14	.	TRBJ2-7	CASSSGGPVNEQYF	TGTGCCAGCAGTTCCGGGGGCCCGGTGAACGAGCAGTACTTC
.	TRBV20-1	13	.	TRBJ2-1	CSARGSAYNEQFF	TGCAGTGCTAGAGGTTCAGCCTACAATGAGCAGTTCTTC
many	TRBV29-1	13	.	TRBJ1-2	CSVDEGWNYGYTF	TGCAGCGTTGATGAGGGCTGGAACTATGGCTACACCTTC
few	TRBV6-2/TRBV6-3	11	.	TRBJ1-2	CASSNNYGYTF	TGTGCCAGCAGCAATAACTATGGCTACACCTTC
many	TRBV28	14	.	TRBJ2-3	CASSLLGMADTQYF	TGTGCCAGCAGTTTACTAGGGATGGCAGATACGCAGTATTTT
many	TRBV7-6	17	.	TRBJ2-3	CASSHRDGATSTDTQYF	TGTGCCAGCAGTCACCGAGATGGGGCAACTAGCACAGATACGCAGTATTTT
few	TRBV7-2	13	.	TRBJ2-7	CASSLVRTAPLYF	TGTGCCAGCAGCTTAGTCCGGACAGCCCCTTTGTACTTC
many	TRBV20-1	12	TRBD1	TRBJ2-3	CSGQGTTDTQYF	TGCAGTGGACAGGGGACCACAGATACGCAGTATTTT
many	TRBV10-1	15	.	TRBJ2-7	CASSPDSFTLYEQYF	TGCGCCAGCAGCCCCGACAGCTTTACGCTCTACGAGCAGTACTTC
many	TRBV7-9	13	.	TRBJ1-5	CASSLGREQPQHF	TGTGCCAGCAGCTTAGGCAGGGAACAGCCCCAGCATTTT
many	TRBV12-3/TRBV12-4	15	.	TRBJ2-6	CASSLAGSGANVLTF	TGTGCCAGCAGTTTAGCAGGATCTGGGGCCAACGTCCTGACTTTC
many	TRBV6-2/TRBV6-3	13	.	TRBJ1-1	CASSYGGIGEAFF	TGTGCCAGCAGTTACGGAGGAATTGGTGAAGCTTTCTTT
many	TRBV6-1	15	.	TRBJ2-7	CASSEEDGHLYEQYF	TGTGCCAGCAGTGAAGAAGATGGACACCTTTACGAGCAGTACTTC